Each of the 5 T cell receptor beta chains below was sequenced from the same sample in a study of T cell responses to AZD1222 COVID-19 vaccine. Sequenced by immunoSEQ multiplex PCR; TCRdb stores in-frame clones only, minus some. Found here are about 120,000 clones, about 90% of them singletons; the top ten hold 1.6%. Material: peripheral blood, obtained 28 days after the second AZD1222 dose. These receptor sequences come from an adult who received the AZD1222 COVID-19 vaccine.

The V call is TRBV10-3, the J call TRBJ1-2; 9 nucleotides match TRBD1. The CDR3 consists of 15 residues. Germline loops: CDR1 ENHRY, CDR2 SYGVKD. J gave up 10 bases and V 2 bases, and 11 bases lay outside the gene matches. CDR3 sequence reads: CAISEPRDRVLDYTF. DNA for the CDR3: TGTGCCATCAGTGAGCCTAGGGACAGGGTTTTGGACTACACCTTC.

The genes are TRBV5-1 and TRBJ2-5; 8 nucleotides line up with TRBD1. Germline CDR1 SGHRS, CDR2 YFSETQ. The trim removed 4 bases at V and 5 bases at J, leaving 16 bases unmatched. The CDR3 covers 17 residues. The CDR3 bases are TGCGCCAGCAGCCTCTCCCTCCAGGACAGGGACGGGGAGACCCAGTACTTC. Translation: CASSLSLQDRDGETQYF.

The V gene is TRBV25-1, the J gene TRBJ2-2, with D perhaps TRBD2 (7 bases). Germline loops: CDR1 MGHDK, CDR2 SYGVNS. Between the trimmed V and J ends, which lost 5 bases and 5 bases, there was a span of 21 bases. The CDR3 is 17 residues long. In nucleotides, the CDR3 is TGTGCCAGCAGTAACCACCGGGGCAAGGGGGGGACCGGGGAGCTGTTTTTT. Translating gives CASSNHRGKGGTGELFF. Complete variable domain (other parts from reference TRBV25-1 and TRBJ2-2): EADIYQTPRYLVIGTGKKITLECSQTMGHDKMYWYQQDPGMELHLIHYSYGVNSTEKGDLSSESTVSRIRTEHFPLTLESARPSHTSQYLCASSNHRGKGGTGELFFGEGSRLTVL.

V is TRBV28 and J is TRBJ2-3, with unresolved D. Deletions cut 3 bases from V and 4 bases from J, with 5 bases between. Germline CDR1 is MDHEN and CDR2 is SYDVKM. The CDR3 spans 12 residues. CDR3 coding DNA: TGTGCCAGCAGTTTTTTTTCAGATACGCAGTATTTT. This translates into CASSFFSDTQYF.

CDR3 in DNA: TGCAGCGTTGAACCTCGAAGCGGGAGGACAGATACGCAGTATTTT. As protein: CSVEPRSGRTDTQYF. The chain uses TRBV29-1 and TRBJ2-3, with 9 bases that match TRBD2. There are 15 residues in the CDR3. V was pared by 2 bases and J by 3 bases, with 6 bases of the junction left unmatched. Germline values: CDR1 SQVTM, CDR2 ANQGSEA.